The table lists the clone carrying this TCR beta chain with a few counts. The data belong to a study of blood T cell repertoires in COVID-19. Across the study: Recovery among Cohort 3 donors was established by two negative PCRs, clearance, or symptom resolution.

Trimming shortened V by 2 bases and J by 5 bases, and 12 bases separated the two germline ends. Germline CDR1 KGHSH, CDR2 LQKENI. The CDR3 has 14 residues. In the original processing: By means of reference gene primer amplification, nucleated cell counts were estimated. Method: immunoSEQ multiplex PCR; TCRdb's copy keeps in-frame clones and lacks some. V, J and clone size were drawn from that table, and D and trimming were deduced from the DNA. Among some 300,000 clones listed, around 90% were seen once. Cohort assignment relied on participant-reported clinical history. The source is a woman aged 55 to 70 in a cohort exposed to, infected with or recovered from COVID-19 (not recorded which). Material: PBMCs or T cells enriched from blood (not recorded which). The chain carries TRBV18 and TRBJ1-1, with D tentatively TRBD1 (6 bases). The CDR3 region is CASSPRGLGTEAFF. In DNA, the CDR3 is TGTGCCAGCTCACCAAGGGGGTTGGGGACTGAAGCTTTCTTT.